What follows describes a single T cell receptor beta chain. Its antigen is not known. This sample stems from a study of cytomegalovirus exposure and HLA in healthy donors. Points from the study as a whole: According to a later analysis, donors in an Asian-associated ancestry cluster reportedly had fewer N-insertions than the 666-donor mean.

After removal of 4 bases from V and 0 bases from J, the junction contained 7 bases not matched to a gene. The CDR3 runs 18 residues. Germline values: CDR1 SGHRS, CDR2 YFSETQ. 60 Vbeta and 13 Jbeta primers were used in PCR. Sequencing was performed with immunoSEQ multiplex PCR; in TCRdb, only in-frame clones are kept and a portion is missing. The table records around 220,000 clones, around 85% of them present only once. This sequence was found in a girl aged 2 to 10 in good health and CMV-seronegative. The sample was PBMCs. The chain joins TRBV5-1 to TRBJ2-6; 10 bases line up with TRBD1. This CDR3 is CASSPRTGGLSGANVLTF. The CDR3 coding sequence is TGCGCCAGCAGCCCGAGGACAGGGGGACTCTCTGGGGCCAACGTCCTGACTTTC.